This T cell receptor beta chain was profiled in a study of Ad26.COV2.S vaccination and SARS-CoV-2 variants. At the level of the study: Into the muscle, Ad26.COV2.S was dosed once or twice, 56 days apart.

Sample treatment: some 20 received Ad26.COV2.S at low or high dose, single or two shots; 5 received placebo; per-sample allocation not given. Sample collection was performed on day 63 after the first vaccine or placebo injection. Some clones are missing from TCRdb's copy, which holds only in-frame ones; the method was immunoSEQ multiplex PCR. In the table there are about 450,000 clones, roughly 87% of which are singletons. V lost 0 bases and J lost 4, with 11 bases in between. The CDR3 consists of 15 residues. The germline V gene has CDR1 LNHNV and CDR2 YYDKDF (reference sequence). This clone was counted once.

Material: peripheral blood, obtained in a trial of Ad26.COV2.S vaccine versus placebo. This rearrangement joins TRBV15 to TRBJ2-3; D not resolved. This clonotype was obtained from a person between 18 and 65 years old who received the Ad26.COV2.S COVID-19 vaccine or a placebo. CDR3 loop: CATSREPLRADTQYF. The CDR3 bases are TGTGCCACCAGCAGAGAGCCTCTCCGGGCAGATACGCAGTATTTT.